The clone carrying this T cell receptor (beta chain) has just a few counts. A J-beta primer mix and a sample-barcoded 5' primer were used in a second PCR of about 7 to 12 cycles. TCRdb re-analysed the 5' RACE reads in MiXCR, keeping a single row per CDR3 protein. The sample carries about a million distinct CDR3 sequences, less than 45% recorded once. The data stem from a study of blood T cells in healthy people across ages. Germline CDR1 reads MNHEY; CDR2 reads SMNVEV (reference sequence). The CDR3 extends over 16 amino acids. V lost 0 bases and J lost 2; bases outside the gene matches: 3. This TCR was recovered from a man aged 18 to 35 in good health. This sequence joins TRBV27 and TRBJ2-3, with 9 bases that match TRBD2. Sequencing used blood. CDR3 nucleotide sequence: TGTGCCAGCAGTTTATCTAGCGGGGGTTACACAGATACGCAGTATTTT. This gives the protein CASSLSSGGYTDTQYF.